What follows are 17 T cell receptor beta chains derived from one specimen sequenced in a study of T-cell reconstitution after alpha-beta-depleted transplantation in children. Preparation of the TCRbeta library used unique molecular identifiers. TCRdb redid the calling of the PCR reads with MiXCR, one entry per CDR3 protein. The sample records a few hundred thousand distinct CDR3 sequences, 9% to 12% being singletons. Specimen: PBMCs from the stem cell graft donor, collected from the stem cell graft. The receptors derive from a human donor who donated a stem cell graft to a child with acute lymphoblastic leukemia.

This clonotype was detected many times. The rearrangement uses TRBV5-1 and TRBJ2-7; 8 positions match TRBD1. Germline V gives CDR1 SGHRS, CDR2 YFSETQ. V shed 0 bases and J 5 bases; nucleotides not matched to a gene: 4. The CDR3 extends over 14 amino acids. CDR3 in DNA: TGCGCCAGCAGCTTGGGACAGGGGATACACGAGCAGTACTTC. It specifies CASSLGQGIHEQYF. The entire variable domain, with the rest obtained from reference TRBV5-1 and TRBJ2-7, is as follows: KAGVTQTPRYLIKTRGQQVTLSCSPISGHRSVSWYQQTPGQGLQFLFEYFSETQRNKGNFPGRFSGRQFSNSRSEMNVSTLELGDSALYLCASSLGQGIHEQYFGPGTRLTVT.

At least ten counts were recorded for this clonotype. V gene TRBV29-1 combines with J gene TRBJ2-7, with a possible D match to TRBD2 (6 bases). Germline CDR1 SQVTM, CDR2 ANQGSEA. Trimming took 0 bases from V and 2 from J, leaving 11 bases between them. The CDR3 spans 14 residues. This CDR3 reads CSVEDRGSAYEQYF. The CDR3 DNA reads TGCAGCGTTGAAGATCGGGGGAGCGCCTACGAGCAGTACTTC.

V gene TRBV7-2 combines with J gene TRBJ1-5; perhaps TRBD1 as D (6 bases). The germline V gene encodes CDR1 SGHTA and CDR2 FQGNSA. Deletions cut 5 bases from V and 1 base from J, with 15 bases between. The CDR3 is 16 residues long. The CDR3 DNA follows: TGTGCCAGCAGCCGCGATACAGGGACGAGCAATCAGCCCCAGCATTTT. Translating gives CASSRDTGTSNQPQHF.

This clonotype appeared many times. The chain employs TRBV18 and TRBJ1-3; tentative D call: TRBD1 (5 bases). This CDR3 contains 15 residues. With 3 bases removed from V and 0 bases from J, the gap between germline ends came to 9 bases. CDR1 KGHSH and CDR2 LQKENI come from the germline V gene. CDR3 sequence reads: CASSPRQISGNTIYF. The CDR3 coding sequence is TGTGCCAGCTCACCGAGACAGATCTCTGGAAACACCATATATTTT.

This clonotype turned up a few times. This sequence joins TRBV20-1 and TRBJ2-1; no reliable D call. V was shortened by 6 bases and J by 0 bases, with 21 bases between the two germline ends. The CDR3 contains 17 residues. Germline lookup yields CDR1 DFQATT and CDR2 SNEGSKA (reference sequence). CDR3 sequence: CSAPPATFYDSYNEQFF. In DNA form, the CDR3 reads TGCAGTGCCCCCCCCGCCACCTTTTACGACTCCTACAATGAGCAGTTCTTC.

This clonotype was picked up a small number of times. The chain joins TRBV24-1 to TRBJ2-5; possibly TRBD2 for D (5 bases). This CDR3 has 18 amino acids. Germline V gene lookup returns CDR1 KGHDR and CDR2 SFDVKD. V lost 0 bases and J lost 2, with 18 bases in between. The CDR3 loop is CATSDLVRSTGGQETQYF. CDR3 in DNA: TGTGCCACCAGTGATTTGGTAAGGTCCACTGGAGGTCAAGAGACCCAGTACTTC.

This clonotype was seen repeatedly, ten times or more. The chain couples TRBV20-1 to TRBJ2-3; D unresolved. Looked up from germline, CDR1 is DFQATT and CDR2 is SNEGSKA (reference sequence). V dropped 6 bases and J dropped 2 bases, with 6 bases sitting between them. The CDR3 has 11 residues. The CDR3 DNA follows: TGCAGTGCCAGCCACACAGATACGCAGTATTTT. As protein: CSASHTDTQYF.

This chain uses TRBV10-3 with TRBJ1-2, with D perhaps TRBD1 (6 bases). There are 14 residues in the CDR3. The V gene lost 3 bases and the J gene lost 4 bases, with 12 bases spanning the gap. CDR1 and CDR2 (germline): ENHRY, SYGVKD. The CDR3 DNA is TGTGCCATCAGTGATCAACAGGGTCTCTATGGCTACACCTTC. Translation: CAISDQQGLYGYTF.

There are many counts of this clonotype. The CDR3 protein is CASSYSAWTGTIRYGYTF. Written as DNA, the CDR3 is TGTGCCAGCAGTTACTCCGCCTGGACAGGGACCATTCGCTATGGCTACACCTTC. The V gene is TRBV6-5, the J gene TRBJ1-2, with TRBD1 matching over 8 bases. CDR1 and CDR2 (germline): MNHEY, SVGAGI. This CDR3 is built from 18 residues. V trimming: 0 bases; J trimming: 4 bases; junction bases outside the gene matches: 13.

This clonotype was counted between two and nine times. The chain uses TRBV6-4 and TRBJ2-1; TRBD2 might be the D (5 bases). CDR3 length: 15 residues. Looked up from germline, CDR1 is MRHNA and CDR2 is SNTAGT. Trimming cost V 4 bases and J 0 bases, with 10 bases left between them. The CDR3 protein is CASSVSASSYNEQFF. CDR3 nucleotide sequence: TGTGCCAGCAGTGTTAGCGCGAGCTCCTACAATGAGCAGTTCTTC.

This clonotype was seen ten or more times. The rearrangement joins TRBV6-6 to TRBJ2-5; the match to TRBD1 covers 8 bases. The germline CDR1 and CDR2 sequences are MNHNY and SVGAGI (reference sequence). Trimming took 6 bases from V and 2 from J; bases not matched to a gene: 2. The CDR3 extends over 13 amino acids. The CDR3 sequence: CASSRDRQETQYF. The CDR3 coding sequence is TGTGCCAGCAGCCGGGACAGGCAAGAGACCCAGTACTTC.

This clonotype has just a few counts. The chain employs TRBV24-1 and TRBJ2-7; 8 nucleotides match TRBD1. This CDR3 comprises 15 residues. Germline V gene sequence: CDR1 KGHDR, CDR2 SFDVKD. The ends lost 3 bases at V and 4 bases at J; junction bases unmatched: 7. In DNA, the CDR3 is TGTGCCACCAGTGATCTACAGGGGGAGTCGTACGAGCAGTACTTC. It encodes CATSDLQGESYEQYF.

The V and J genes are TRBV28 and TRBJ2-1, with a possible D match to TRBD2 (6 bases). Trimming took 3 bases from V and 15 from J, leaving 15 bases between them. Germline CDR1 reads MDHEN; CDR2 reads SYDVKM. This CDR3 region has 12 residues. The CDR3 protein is CASSFHRLGSFF. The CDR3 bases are TGTGCCAGCAGTTTCCACAGACTAGGCTCGTTCTTC.

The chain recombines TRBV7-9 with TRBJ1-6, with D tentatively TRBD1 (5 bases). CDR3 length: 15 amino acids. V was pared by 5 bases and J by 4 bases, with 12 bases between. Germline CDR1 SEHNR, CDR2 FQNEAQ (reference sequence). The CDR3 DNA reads TGTGCCAGCAGCCCCTTCGGGGGTTATAATTCACCCCTCCACTTT. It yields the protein CASSPFGGYNSPLHF.

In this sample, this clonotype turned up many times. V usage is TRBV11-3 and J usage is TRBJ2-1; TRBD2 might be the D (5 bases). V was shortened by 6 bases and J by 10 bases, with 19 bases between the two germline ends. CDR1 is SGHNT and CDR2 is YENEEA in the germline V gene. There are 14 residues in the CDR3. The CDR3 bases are TGTGCCAGCAGTCCCGAACCGGACTTCCAAGAGCAGTTCTTC. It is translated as CASSPEPDFQEQFF.

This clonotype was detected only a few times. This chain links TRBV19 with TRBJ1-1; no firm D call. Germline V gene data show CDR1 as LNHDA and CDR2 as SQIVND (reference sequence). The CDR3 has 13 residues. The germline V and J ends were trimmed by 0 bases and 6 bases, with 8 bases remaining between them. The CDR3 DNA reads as TGTGCCAGTAGTATAGATCGAGCCGCTGAAGCTTTCTTT. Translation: CASSIDRAAEAFF.

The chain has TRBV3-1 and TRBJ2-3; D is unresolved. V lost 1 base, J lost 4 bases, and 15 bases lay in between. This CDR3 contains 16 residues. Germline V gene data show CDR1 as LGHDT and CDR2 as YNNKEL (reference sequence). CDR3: CASSQVSALRADTQYF. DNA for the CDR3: TGTGCCAGCAGCCAAGTATCGGCCCTGCGCGCAGATACGCAGTATTTT.